These 5 T cell receptor beta chains were sequenced from one sample in a study of blood T cell repertoires in COVID-19. Clones were read by immunoSEQ multiplex PCR, and TCRdb kept only the in-frame ones, dropping some. The repertoire holds around 160,000 clones, with 75% to 90% as singletons. The specimen was peripheral blood. These receptors were collected from a man aged 18 to 29 with COVID-19, enrolled during active disease.

The CDR3 coding sequence is TGTGCCAGCAGCCCCGGGGGGGGCAGGTCCTACGAGCAGTACTTC. This translates into CASSPGGGRSYEQYF. The chain has TRBV9 and TRBJ2-7; 8 nucleotides line up with TRBD2. CDR1 and CDR2 from the germline V gene are SGDLS and YYNGEE. CDR3 length: 15 amino acids. Losses at the gene ends were 4 bases for V and 1 base for J; bases not matched to a gene: 7.

With respect to this clone: Compared with germline, one end of the junction differs, possibly owing to a read error. The J gene is TRBJ1-4, the V gene TRBV27; 7 nucleotides agree with TRBD1. Germline V gene data show CDR1 as MNHEY and CDR2 as SMNVEV (reference sequence). CDR3 length: 14 amino acids. The DNA for the CDR3 is TGTGCCAGCAGTTCGGGACAGCTGAATGAAAAACTGCTTTTT. The encoded protein is CASSSGQLNEKLLF.

This chain connects TRBV7-2 to TRBJ2-7; D perhaps matches TRBD2 (5 bases). The CDR3 length is 15 residues. V was pared by 3 bases and J by 1 base, with 13 bases between. Germline V CDR1 and CDR2: SGHTA, FQGNSA. CDR3 in amino acids: CASSLREWPSYEQYF. CDR3 nucleotides: TGTGCCAGCAGCTTGAGGGAGTGGCCTTCCTACGAGCAGTACTTC.

The chain combines TRBV25-1 with TRBJ2-1; 11 nucleotides agree with TRBD2. The germline V gene has CDR1 MGHDK and CDR2 SYGVNS. The CDR3 has 14 residues. The V segment lost 8 bases and the J segment 0 bases; nucleotides outside the gene matches: 0. CDR3 DNA sequence: TGTGCCAGCGGACTAGCGGGCTCCTACAATGAGCAGTTCTTC. It translates to CASGLAGSYNEQFF.

The CDR3 DNA reads as TGCGCCAGCAGCTTGAATTTAGCGGGAAGTAGCGCAGATACGCAGTATTTT. Its protein product is CASSLNLAGSSADTQYF. The chain uses TRBV5-1 and TRBJ2-3; 8 nucleotides align to TRBD2. This CDR3 has 17 amino acids. Germline lookup yields CDR1 SGHRS and CDR2 YFSETQ. V was clipped by 1 base and J by 4 bases; unmatched bases: 11. The full variable domain, rest sourced from reference TRBV5-1 and TRBJ2-3, is KAGVTQTPRYLIKTRGQQVTLSCSPISGHRSVSWYQQTPGQGLQFLFEYFSETQRNKGNFPGRFSGRQFSNSRSEMNVSTLELGDSALYLCASSLNLAGSSADTQYFGPGTRLTVL.